This entry describes one T cell receptor beta chain. The sample originates from a study of blood T cell repertoires in COVID-19. Study overall: Both acute and convalescent COVID-19 samples were obtained from the United States, Italy and Spain.

In the authors' workflow: Reference gene primer amplification yielded estimated nucleated cell counts. The assay was immunoSEQ multiplex PCR, and TCRdb's table has in-frame clones only and misses some. That table gives V, J and clone size, and the DNA gave D and trimming. The sample includes over 150,000 clones, about 85% of them seen just once. Patients in Seattle were enrolled during active infection, then followed longitudinally. The length of the CDR3 is 12 residues. The V gene lost 5 bases and the J gene lost 7 bases, with 11 bases spanning the gap. CDR1 is MDHEN, CDR2 SYDVKM, per germline. The chain combines TRBV28 with TRBJ1-2, with a weak D call TRBD1 (6 bases). The sequencing sample was made of peripheral blood. This TCR came from a man in his sixties with COVID-19, enrolled during active disease. CDR3 DNA: TGTGCCAGCAGTACTACAGGGTTTGGCTACACCTTC. Translating it yields CASSTTGFGYTF.